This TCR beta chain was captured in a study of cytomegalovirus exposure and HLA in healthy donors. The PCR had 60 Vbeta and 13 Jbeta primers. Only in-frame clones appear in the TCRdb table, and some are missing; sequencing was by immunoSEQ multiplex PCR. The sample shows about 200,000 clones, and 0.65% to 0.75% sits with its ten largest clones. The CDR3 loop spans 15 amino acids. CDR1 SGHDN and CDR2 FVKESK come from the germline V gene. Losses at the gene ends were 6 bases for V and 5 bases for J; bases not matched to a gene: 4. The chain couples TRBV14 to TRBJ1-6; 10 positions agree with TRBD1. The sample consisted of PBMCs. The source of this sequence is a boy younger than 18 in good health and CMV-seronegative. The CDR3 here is CASRGQGIDNSPLHF. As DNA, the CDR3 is TGTGCCAGCAGGGGACAGGGGATAGATAATTCACCCCTCCACTTT.